The sample holds a few counts of the clone carrying this TCR beta chain. Its antigen is still unknown. The record originates from a study of identical twins. CDR3 length equals 17 residues. The V gene lost 2 bases and the J gene lost 3 bases, with 16 bases spanning the gap. TCRdb reprocessed the 5' RACE reads with MiXCR, giving one entry per CDR3 protein. Here the sample spans some 230,000 distinct CDR3 sequences, 6.5% being singletons. Study-level findings and limits: Twin-shared out-of-frame alpha sequences were enriched for low generation probability. There were fewer insertions in abundant cord blood beta clonotypes, but memory repertoires showed no such pattern. Twins showed weaker excess sharing in their beta out-of-frame sequences.

Another study also made use of these data, one on T cells expressing NK-cell markers.

This receptor was identified in a woman between 18 and 29 years old in good health. The rearrangement joins TRBV12-3 or TRBV12-4 to TRBJ1-4, with TRBD1 as a possible D gene (6 bases). Sequencing was performed on CD8+ T cells sorted from blood. In DNA, the CDR3 is TGTGCCAGCAGTTTAATGGCAGGGGAATCCTCTAATGAAAAACTGTTTTTT. Translated, it gives CASSLMAGESSNEKLFF.